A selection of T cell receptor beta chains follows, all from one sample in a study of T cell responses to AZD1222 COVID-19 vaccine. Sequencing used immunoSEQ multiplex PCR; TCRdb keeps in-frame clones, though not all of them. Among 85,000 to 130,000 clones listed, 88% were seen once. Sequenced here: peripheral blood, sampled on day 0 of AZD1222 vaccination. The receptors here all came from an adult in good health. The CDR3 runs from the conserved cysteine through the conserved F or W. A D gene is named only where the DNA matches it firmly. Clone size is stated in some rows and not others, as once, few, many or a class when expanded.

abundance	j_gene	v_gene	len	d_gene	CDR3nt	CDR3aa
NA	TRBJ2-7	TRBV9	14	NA	TGTGCCAGCAGCGTATATCCGCAGACCTACGAGCAGTACTTC	CASSVYPQTYEQYF
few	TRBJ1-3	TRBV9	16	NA	TGTGCCAGCAGCGTAGATGGGCCCGCAACTGGAAACACCATATATTTT	CASSVDGPATGNTIYF
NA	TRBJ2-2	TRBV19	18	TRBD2	TGTGCCAGTAGTCCCCTGGGAGCGGCGGGGGAAAACACCGGGGAGCTGTTTTTT	CASSPLGAAGENTGELFF
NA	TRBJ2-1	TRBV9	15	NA	TGTGCCAGCAGCGTAGAAGGGTTCGCCTACAATGAGCAGTTCTTC	CASSVEGFAYNEQFF
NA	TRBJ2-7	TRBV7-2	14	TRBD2	TGTGCCAGCAGCGCAGGGACTAGCGGGACCCAGCAGTACTTC	CASSAGTSGTQQYF
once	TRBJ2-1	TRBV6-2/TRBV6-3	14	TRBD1	TGTGCCAGCAGCCCGGGACAGTCTTACAATGAGCAGTTCTTC	CASSPGQSYNEQFF
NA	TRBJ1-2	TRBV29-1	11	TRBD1	TGCAGCGTTGATCCAGGGGGCGGCTACACCTTC	CSVDPGGGYTF
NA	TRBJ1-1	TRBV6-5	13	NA	TGTGCCAGCATTTTACGGTTGGGCACTGAAGCTTTCTTT	CASILRLGTEAFF
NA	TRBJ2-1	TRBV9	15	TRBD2	TGTGCCAGCAGCCCTTTGAGCGGGAATTACAATGAGCAGTTCTTC	CASSPLSGNYNEQFF
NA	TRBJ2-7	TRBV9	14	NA	TGTGCCAGCAGCCCCGGAGGCAGCCCCTACGAGCAGTACTTC	CASSPGGSPYEQYF
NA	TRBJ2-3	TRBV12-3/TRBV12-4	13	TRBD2	TGTGCCAGTTCCACTAGCGTGATCGATACGCAGTATTTT	CASSTSVIDTQYF
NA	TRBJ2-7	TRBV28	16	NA	TGTGCCAGCAGTTTGGGCCAGGGACATCGTTCCTACGAGCAGTACTTC	CASSLGQGHRSYEQYF
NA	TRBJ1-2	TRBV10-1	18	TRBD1	TGCGCCAGCAGTATAACAATGAAAGGACAGGGTAGAATAGAAGGCTACACCTTC	CASSITMKGQGRIEGYTF
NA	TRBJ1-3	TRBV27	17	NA	TGTGCCAGCAGTTTATACGGGTCTCAGTTCTCTGGAAACACCATATATTTT	CASSLYGSQFSGNTIYF
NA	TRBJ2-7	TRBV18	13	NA	TGTGCCAGCTCACTATACAACTCCTACGAGCAGTACTTC	CASSLYNSYEQYF
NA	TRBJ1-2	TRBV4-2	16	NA	TGTGCCAGCAGCCCAGTTAGCGTGGGCACCGCAGTCGGCTACACCTTC	CASSPVSVGTAVGYTF
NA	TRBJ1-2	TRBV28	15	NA	TGTGCCAGCAGTTTTCTGGGGGGCGGTCACTATGGCTACACCTTC	CASSFLGGGHYGYTF
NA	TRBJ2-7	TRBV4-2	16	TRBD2	TGTGCCAGCAGCCATGTCGGGACTAGCGGCAACTACGAGCAGTACTTC	CASSHVGTSGNYEQYF
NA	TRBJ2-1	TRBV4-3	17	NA	TGCGCCAGCAGCCAAGGTGATGCAAGGACGGGGTACAATGAGCAGTTCTTC	CASSQGDARTGYNEQFF
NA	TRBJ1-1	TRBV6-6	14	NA	TGTGCCAGCAGCCGCCAGACAGTTAACACTGAAGCTTTCTTT	CASSRQTVNTEAFF
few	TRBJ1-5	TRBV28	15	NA	TGTGCCAGCAGTCCCGCGCGCTCCGAGAATCAGCCCCAGCATTTT	CASSPARSENQPQHF
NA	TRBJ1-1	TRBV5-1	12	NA	TGCGCCAGCGCCATGGGTGGAACTGAAGCTTTCTTT	CASAMGGTEAFF
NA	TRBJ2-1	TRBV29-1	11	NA	TGCAGCGTTGGGCGGAACAATGAGCAGTTCTTC	CSVGRNNEQFF
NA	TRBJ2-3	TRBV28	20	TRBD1	TGTGCCAGCAGGAACCGAATTTGGGACAGGGGGGTACCTGGGACAGATACGCAGTATTTT	CASRNRIWDRGVPGTDTQYF
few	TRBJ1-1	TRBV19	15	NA	TGTGCCAGTAGTACCGGACGGGGGCGGGACACTGAAGCTTTCTTT	CASSTGRGRDTEAFF
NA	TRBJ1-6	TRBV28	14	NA	TGTGCCAGCAGTTTGGGGGGGTTTAATTCACCCCTCCACTTT	CASSLGGFNSPLHF
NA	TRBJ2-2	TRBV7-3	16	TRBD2	TGTGCCAGCAACCCGACTAGCGGGGGGTCCACCGGGGAGCTGTTTTTT	CASNPTSGGSTGELFF
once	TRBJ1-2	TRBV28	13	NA	TGTGCCGTTTACGAACAGGCCAACTATGGCTACACCTTC	CAVYEQANYGYTF
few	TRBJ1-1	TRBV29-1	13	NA	TGCAGCGTTGTGAGGGGCCGGGACACTGAAGCTTTCTTT	CSVVRGRDTEAFF
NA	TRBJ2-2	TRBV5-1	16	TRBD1	TGCGCCAGCACTTCAGGGGGTTACACGTCCACCGGGGAGCTGTTTTTT	CASTSGGYTSTGELFF
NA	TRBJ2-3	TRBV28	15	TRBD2	TGTGCCACGATACTGGGGAGGGGTGACACAGATACGCAGTATTTT	CATILGRGDTDTQYF
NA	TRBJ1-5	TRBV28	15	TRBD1	TGTGCCAGCAGTAGCCGGGACAGGGCCAATCAGCCCCAGCATTTT	CASSSRDRANQPQHF
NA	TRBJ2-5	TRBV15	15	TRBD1	TGTGCCACCAGCAGAGGGGGACAGACACAAGAGACCCAGTACTTC	CATSRGGQTQETQYF
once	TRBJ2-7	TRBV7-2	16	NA	TGTGCCAGCAGCTTAGACCCCCTCATCCCTACCTACGAGCAGTACTTC	CASSLDPLIPTYEQYF
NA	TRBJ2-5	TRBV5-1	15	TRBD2	TGCGCCAGCAGCTGGCCCCTAGCGGGGGAAGAGACCCAGTACTTC	CASSWPLAGEETQYF
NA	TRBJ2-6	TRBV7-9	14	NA	TGTGCCAGCAATGAGGGCTCTGGGGCCAACGTCCTGACTTTC	CASNEGSGANVLTF
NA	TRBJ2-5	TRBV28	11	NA	TGTGCCACCCTCTCGGGTTGGACCCAGTACTTC	CATLSGWTQYF
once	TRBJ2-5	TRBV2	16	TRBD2	TGTGCCAGCAGGAAAACCGGGACTAGCGGGGTCGAGACCCAGTACTTC	CASRKTGTSGVETQYF
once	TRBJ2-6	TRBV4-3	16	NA	TGCGCCAGCAGCCCAGTGGAGGGCACTGGGGCCAACGTCCTGACTTTC	CASSPVEGTGANVLTF
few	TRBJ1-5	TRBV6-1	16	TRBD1	TGTGCCAGCAGTGATGGGGAAGGACAGGGGTCTCAGCCCCAGCATTTT	CASSDGEGQGSQPQHF
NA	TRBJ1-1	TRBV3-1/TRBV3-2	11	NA	TGTGCCAGCAGACGTAACACTGAAGCTTTCTTT	CASRRNTEAFF
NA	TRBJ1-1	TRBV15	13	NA	TGTGCCACCAAAATGGACGTGAACACTGAAGCTTTCTTT	CATKMDVNTEAFF
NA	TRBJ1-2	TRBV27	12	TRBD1	TGTGCCAGCACCGGGACAGGGAAGGGCTACACCTTC	CASTGTGKGYTF
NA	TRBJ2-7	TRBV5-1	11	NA	TGCGCCAGCAGCTTGGGTTACGAGCAGTACTTC	CASSLGYEQYF
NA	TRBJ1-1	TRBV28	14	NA	TGTGCCAGCAGCCGACAGCTTCTGAACACTGAAGCTTTCTTT	CASSRQLLNTEAFF